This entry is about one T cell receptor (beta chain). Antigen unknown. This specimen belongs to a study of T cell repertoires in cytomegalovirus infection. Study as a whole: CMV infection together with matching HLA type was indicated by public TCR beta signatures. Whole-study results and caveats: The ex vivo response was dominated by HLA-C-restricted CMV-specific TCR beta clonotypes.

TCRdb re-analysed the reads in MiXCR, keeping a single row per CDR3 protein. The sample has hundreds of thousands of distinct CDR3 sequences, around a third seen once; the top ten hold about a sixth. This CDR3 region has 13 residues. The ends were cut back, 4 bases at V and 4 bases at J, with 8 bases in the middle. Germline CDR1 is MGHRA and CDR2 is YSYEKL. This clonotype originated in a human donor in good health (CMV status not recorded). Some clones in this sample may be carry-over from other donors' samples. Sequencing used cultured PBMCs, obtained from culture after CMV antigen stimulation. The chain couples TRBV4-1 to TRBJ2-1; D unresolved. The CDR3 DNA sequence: TGCGCCAGCAGCCGCGAGGATTACAATGAGCAGTTCTTC. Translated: CASSREDYNEQFF.